These 20 T cell receptor beta chains originate from one sample sequenced in a study of blood T cell repertoires in COVID-19. Data came from immunoSEQ multiplex PCR; TCRdb stores just in-frame clones and leaves some out. The sample includes 200,000 to 250,000 clones, 80% of them seen just once. Sample: peripheral blood. The receptor source for this set is a woman in her 70s with acute or convalescent COVID-19.

The rearrangement uses TRBV9 and TRBJ1-2, with D perhaps matching TRBD1 (6 bases). V was clipped by 0 bases and J by 6 bases, with 15 bases between them. The CDR3 is 15 amino acids. In germline, CDR1 is SGDLS, CDR2 YYNGEE. The CDR3 here is CASSVGQAIYNGYTF. DNA for the CDR3: TGTGCCAGCAGCGTAGGACAGGCGATCTATAATGGCTACACCTTC.

The chain's CDR3 is CASSRARGGTDTQYF. Here the CDR3 DNA reads TGTGCCAGCAGCCGTGCGCGGGGGGGAACAGATACGCAGTATTTT. This sequence joins TRBV7-9 and TRBJ2-3, with 9 bases matching TRBD2. The CDR3 loop spans 15 amino acids. Trimming at V came to 5 bases and at J to 3 bases, leaving 6 bases not matched to a gene. Looked up from germline, CDR1 is SEHNR and CDR2 is FQNEAQ (reference sequence).

This clone was observed a few times. The same CDR3 arises from other DNA sequences in this sample as well. CDR3 amino acids: CASSVGLAGGLYQETQYF. CDR3 nucleotides: TGTGCCAGCAGCGTAGGGCTAGCGGGGGGCTTGTACCAAGAGACCCAGTACTTC. V is TRBV9 and J is TRBJ2-5, with TRBD2 matching 11 bases. V was pared by 0 bases and J by 0 bases, with 7 bases of the junction left unmatched. The CDR3 length is 18 residues. CDR1 SGDLS and CDR2 YYNGEE come from the germline V gene.

CDR3 coding DNA: TGTGCCAGCAGCCAGCCAAGTAGGGGGGGGCGGACAGATACGCAGTATTTT. It encodes CASSQPSRGGRTDTQYF. The J gene is TRBJ2-3, the V gene TRBV3-1 (or the pseudogene TRBV3-2); possible D gene TRBD2, 7 bases. Germline lookup yields CDR1 LGHDT and CDR2 YNNKEL (reference sequence). The CDR3 is made up of 17 amino acids. V was cut by 3 bases and J by 3 bases, with 19 bases left in between.

The rearrangement uses TRBV7-2 and TRBJ2-7; a possible D gene is TRBD2 (7 bases). Trimming took 0 bases from V and 3 from J, leaving 12 bases between them. Per the germline V gene, CDR1 is SGHTA and CDR2 is FQGNSA. The CDR3 is 15 residues long. CDR3 sequence reads: CASSLAGGPYYEQYF. The CDR3 DNA follows: TGTGCCAGCAGCTTAGCGGGGGGGCCCTACTACGAGCAGTACTTC.

This chain joins TRBV6-1 and TRBJ2-7; 7 positions match TRBD1. Trimming cost V 2 bases and J 7 bases; bases outside gene matches: 14. The germline V gene encodes CDR1 MNHNS and CDR2 SASEGT. CDR3 length: 16 residues. CDR3 protein: CASSEWAAVRGHEQYV. CDR3 in DNA: TGTGCCAGCAGTGAATGGGCCGCCGTGAGGGGGCATGAGCAGTACGTC.

The chain uses TRBV19 and TRBJ2-3, with no clear D. Germline lookup yields CDR1 LNHDA and CDR2 SQIVND (reference sequence). The V end lost 6 bases, the J end lost 6 bases, and 22 bases lay between the germline ends. The CDR3 has 16 amino acids. CDR3 nucleotides: TGTGCCAGTAGGTCCGGTGAGGTTCGGCAGTATGATACGCAGTATTTT. Translation gives CASRSGEVRQYDTQYF.

The chain joins TRBV24-1 to TRBJ1-5; 8 bases align to TRBD1. The CDR3 loop spans 16 amino acids. With 4 bases clipped from V and 6 bases from J, the junction kept 10 bases outside the gene matches. The germline V gene encodes CDR1 KGHDR and CDR2 SFDVKD. The CDR3 loop is CATSEADRARGQPQHF. The CDR3 nucleotides are TGTGCCACCAGTGAGGCGGACAGGGCCCGCGGTCAGCCCCAGCATTTT.

The chain uses TRBV19 and TRBJ2-7; no definite D call. This CDR3 contains 14 residues. V was clipped by 5 bases and J by 0 bases, with 11 bases between them. In germline, CDR1 is LNHDA, CDR2 SQIVND (reference sequence). The CDR3 spells CASSRRMNSYEQYF. CDR3 coding DNA: TGTGCCAGTAGTCGGCGGATGAACTCCTACGAGCAGTACTTC.

The chain has TRBV7-2 and TRBJ2-1; TRBD2 matches at 10 bases. The CDR3 loop spans 15 amino acids. Germline CDR1 SGHTA, CDR2 FQGNSA. V was pared by 2 bases and J by 7 bases, with 5 bases of the junction left unmatched. The CDR3 sequence is CASSLSGGAKNEQFF. CDR3 coding DNA: TGTGCCAGCAGCTTAAGCGGGGGGGCGAAAAATGAGCAGTTCTTC.

The chain has TRBV9 and TRBJ2-3; D perhaps matches TRBD1 (6 bases). Germline V CDR1 and CDR2: SGDLS, YYNGEE. Trimming took off 0 bases at V and 9 bases at J, with 20 bases between the two ends. The CDR3 spans 16 residues. This CDR3 is CASSVVPFSDQGTQYF. The CDR3 DNA sequence: TGTGCCAGCAGCGTAGTCCCTTTCTCGGACCAGGGGACGCAGTATTTT.

The chain links TRBV20-1 to TRBJ1-1; D is ambiguous. The V gene's germline CDR1 is DFQATT and CDR2 SNEGSKA (reference sequence). The V gene lost 6 bases and the J gene lost 4 bases, with 9 bases spanning the gap. The CDR3 runs 11 residues. Here the CDR3 reads CSAAVGTEAFF. CDR3 nucleotide sequence: TGCAGTGCCGCCGTCGGCACTGAAGCTTTCTTT.

The CDR3 DNA reads TGTGCCAGCAGCTCCGCCTCTGGCGGTGAAAGCACAGATACGCAGTATTTT. This encodes CASSSASGGESTDTQYF. V gene TRBV11-3 combines with J gene TRBJ2-3, with unresolved D. Trimming cost V 4 bases and J 0 bases, with 17 bases left between them. The CDR3 is 17 amino acids. Germline CDR1 SGHNT, CDR2 YENEEA. Based on the CDR3 plus reference TRBV11-3 and TRBJ2-3, the full variable domain is EAGVVQSPRYKIIEKKQPVAFWCNPISGHNTLYWYLQNLGQGPELLIRYENEEAVDDSQLPKDRFSAERLKGVDSTLKIQPAELGDSAVYLCASSSASGGESTDTQYFGPGTRLTVL.

The rearrangement joins TRBV18 to TRBJ2-5; 9 positions match TRBD1. The CDR3 is 13 amino acids. V trimming: 3 bases; J trimming: 6 bases; junction bases outside the gene matches: 2. Germline lookup yields CDR1 KGHSH and CDR2 LQKENI. The CDR3 DNA reads TGTGCCAGCTCACCGGGACAGGGAAAGACCCAGTACTTC. As protein: CASSPGQGKTQYF. Full variable domain (remainder filled in from reference TRBV18 and TRBJ2-5): NAGVMQNPRHLVRRRGQEARLRCSPMKGHSHVYWYRQLPEEGLKFMVYLQKENIIDESGMPKERFSAEFPKEGPSILRIQQVVRGDSAAYFCASSPGQGKTQYFGPGTRLLVL.

V gene TRBV3-1 (or the pseudogene TRBV3-2) combines with J gene TRBJ2-5; 8 positions agree with TRBD2. Germline V gene sequence: CDR1 LGHDT, CDR2 YNNKEL (reference sequence). This CDR3 is 16 amino acids long. V gave up 2 bases and J gave up 5 bases; unmatched junction bases: 10. The CDR3 spells CASSQPSGGRRETQYF. In nucleotides, the CDR3 is TGTGCCAGCAGCCAACCCTCGGGGGGGCGGAGGGAGACCCAGTACTTC.

V usage is TRBV4-1 and J usage is TRBJ2-5; D is perhaps TRBD1 (5 bases). The CDR3 totals 21 residues. Germline V gene data show CDR1 as MGHRA and CDR2 as YSYEKL. Trimming took off 0 bases at V and 0 bases at J, with 26 bases between the two ends. The CDR3 loop is CASSQEGALTGPPTDQETQYF. DNA for the CDR3: TGCGCCAGCAGCCAAGAAGGCGCGCTAACAGGTCCCCCCACTGACCAAGAGACCCAGTACTTC.

The V and J genes are TRBV11-2 and TRBJ2-1; D is undetermined. Germline V gives CDR1 SGHAT, CDR2 FQNNGV. The V and J ends lost 1 base and 6 bases respectively, with 13 bases between them. This CDR3 is 15 amino acids long. CDR3 nucleotides: TGTGCCAGCAGCTTAGCGACACCAAAGGCCAATGAGCAGTTCTTC. Translation: CASSLATPKANEQFF.

The chain joins TRBV3-1 (or the pseudogene TRBV3-2) to TRBJ1-2; D not resolved. Germline V CDR1 and CDR2: LGHDT, YNNKEL (reference sequence). The CDR3 is 14 residues long. V was trimmed by 4 bases and J by 3 bases, leaving 12 bases between them. CDR3 coding DNA: TGTGCCAGCAGCCTCCGTAAGCGAGACTATGGCTACACCTTC. Translation gives CASSLRKRDYGYTF.

This clone was counted a single time. The V and J genes are TRBV18 and TRBJ1-1; D remains unclear. Germline assignment: CDR1 KGHSH and CDR2 LQKENI. V lost 3 bases, J lost 13 bases, and 18 bases lay in between. The CDR3 loop spans 13 amino acids. CDR3 bases: TGTGCCAGCTCACCTAGTGAACAGAAGAATGTTTTCTTT. Amino acid sequence: CASSPSEQKNVFF. Complete variable domain (other parts from reference TRBV18 and TRBJ1-1): NAGVMQNPRHLVRRRGQEARLRCSPMKGHSHVYWYRQLPEEGLKFMVYLQKENIIDESGMPKERFSAEFPKEGPSILRIQQVVRGDSAAYFCASSPSEQKNVFFGQGTRLTVV.

The rearrangement joins TRBV19 to TRBJ2-1; no clear D. V lost 5 bases and J 8 bases, leaving 16 bases between the germline ends. Germline V gives CDR1 LNHDA, CDR2 SQIVND (reference sequence). The CDR3 length is 14 residues. For the CDR3, the DNA is TGTGCCAGTAGTCCCCGGCAGGTGCGCGATGAGCAGTTCTTC. The encoded protein is CASSPRQVRDEQFF.